The clone carrying this T cell receptor (beta chain) counts as medium-sized. What it binds is unknown. The method was immunoSEQ multiplex PCR; TCRdb's version includes in-frame clones alone and lacks a portion of them. The data show roughly 30,000 clones, with under 85% seen just once and 9.5% to 15% held by the top ten. The source of the sample is a study of OX40 agonist ivuxolimab in advanced cancers. Study-wide background: Every 2 weeks, patients received ivuxolimab intravenously, dosed at 0.01 to 10 mg/kg. Patients were around 83% male with ages roughly 20 to 90, mean 60.

Study observations and caveats: Expanded peripheral T cells had an undetermined antigen specificity. Clonal expansion was among the lowest in partial responders at 0.1-3.0 mg/kg, especially CD8+.

The V end lost 4 bases, the J end lost 8 bases, and 9 bases lay between the germline ends. Germline-derived CDR1 and CDR2 are SGHRS and YFSETQ. The CDR3 is made up of 11 amino acids. This clonotype was sampled from an adult with an advanced solid tumor such as melanoma, head and neck, liver or kidney cancer. This chain connects TRBV5-1 to TRBJ1-2; D gene ambiguous. The material was CD4+ or CD8+ T cells sorted from blood, obtained in a trial of the OX40 agonist ivuxolimab. CDR3 region: CASSPFWGYTF. CDR3 bases: TGCGCCAGCAGCCCCTTCTGGGGCTACACCTTC.